The 5 T cell receptor beta chains listed next were all sequenced from one sample in a study of cytomegalovirus exposure and HLA in healthy donors. PCR involved 60 Vbeta and 13 Jbeta primers. Method: immunoSEQ multiplex PCR; TCRdb's copy keeps in-frame clones and lacks some. The listing contains roughly 200,000 clones. Input material: PBMCs. These TCRs come from a girl aged 2-10 years in good health and CMV-seropositive.

This chain links TRBV5-5 with TRBJ1-5; TRBD1 is a possible D gene (6 bases). There are 15 residues in the CDR3. The ends were cut back, 4 bases at V and 0 bases at J, with 11 bases in the middle. Germline values: CDR1 SGHKS, CDR2 YYEKEE (reference sequence). The CDR3 region has the DNA TGTGCCAGCAGCGGGCAGGGGCTTAGCAATCAGCCCCAGCATTTT. Amino acid sequence: CASSGQGLSNQPQHF.

This chain connects TRBV15 to TRBJ1-1; D possibly corresponds to TRBD1 (5 bases). Trimming left V 8 bases short and J 3 bases short, with 10 bases between. CDR3 size: 12 residues. The germline CDR1 and CDR2 sequences are LNHNV and YYDKDF (reference sequence). As DNA, the CDR3 is TGTGCCACCGCGTCGGGGGACACTGAAGCTTTCTTT. Amino acid sequence: CATASGDTEAFF.

The rearrangement links TRBV10-3 to TRBJ2-5, with D perhaps TRBD1 (9 bases). This CDR3 is 15 amino acids long. Per the germline V gene, CDR1 is ENHRY and CDR2 is SYGVKD. V was pared by 6 bases and J by 3 bases, with 17 bases between. CDR3 coding DNA: TGTGCCATCAGCGGGGGGGACAGGGCTGAAGAGACCCAGTACTTC. This translates into CAISGGDRAEETQYF.

The chain joins TRBV19 to TRBJ1-2; 9 nucleotides line up with TRBD1. From germline, CDR1 is LNHDA and CDR2 SQIVND (reference sequence). This CDR3 spans 13 amino acids. V gave up 6 bases and J gave up 10 bases; unmatched junction bases: 9. CDR3 protein: CASRLRDRDFYTF. The CDR3 DNA is TGTGCCAGTAGATTGCGGGACAGGGACTTCTACACCTTC. The entire variable domain, with the rest obtained from reference TRBV19 and TRBJ1-2, is as follows: DGGITQSPKYLFRKEGQNVTLSCEQNLNHDAMYWYRQDPGQGLRLIYYSQIVNDFQKGDIAEGYSVSREKKESFPLTVTSAQKNPTAFYLCASRLRDRDFYTFGSGTRLTVV.

This chain connects TRBV28 to TRBJ1-1, with 7 nucleotides matching TRBD1. CDR1 is MDHEN and CDR2 is SYDVKM in the germline V gene. The CDR3 has 15 residues. Trimming took 2 bases from V and 6 from J; bases not matched to a gene: 9. CDR3 DNA sequence: TGTGCCAGCAGTTTACCCCCGGGACAGCATCCTGAAGCTTTCTTT. Protein sequence: CASSLPPGQHPEAFF.